The clone carrying this TCR beta chain was counted between two and nine times. Its antigen is unknown. This specimen belongs to a study of molecular identifiers for immune sequencing clone quantification. General study results and limits: Amid about a million naive cells, spiked Jurkat TCR RNA from one cell was reportedly still detectable.

Germline V gene lookup returns CDR1 LGHNA and CDR2 YSLEER. This CDR3 has 15 amino acids. V lost 0 bases, J lost 7 bases, and 10 bases lay in between. When naive CD8 T cells were sorted, they were gated as CD8+CD4-CCR7+CD45RA+. Libraries of bulk TCR were made by previously described methods (with listed TCR primers). TCRdb redid the calling of the PCR reads with MiXCR, one entry per CDR3 protein. This sample carries approximately 550,000 distinct CDR3 sequences, around 23% of them seen once, and the ten largest clones take around 0.76%. The sequence came from a human donor in good health. Some libraries in this study had Jurkat cell RNA spiked in. The sample was naive CD8+ T cells from blood, with Jurkat cell RNA spiked in. The subset denotes: FACS-sorted CD8+CD4-CCR7+CD45RA+ naive T cells. The rearrangement uses TRBV4-3 and TRBJ1-6, with a possible D match to TRBD1 (5 bases). In nucleotides, the CDR3 is TGCGCCAGCAGCCAAGACCAGGACACAAATTCACCCCTCCACTTT. Translated: CASSQDQDTNSPLHF.